The 22 T cell receptor beta chains in this list originate from one sample, sequenced in a study of T cell responses to AZD1222 COVID-19 vaccine. Sequenced by immunoSEQ multiplex PCR; TCRdb stores in-frame clones only, minus some. The sample holds 140,000 to 150,000 clones, 89% seen once. The sequences come from peripheral blood, collected on day 0 of AZD1222 vaccination. Receptors originate from an adult in good health.

CDR3 DNA: TGTGCCAGCAGTGGGTCAGTGCCAGATACGCAGTATTTT. Protein product: CASSGSVPDTQYF. The chain combines TRBV2 with TRBJ2-3; no definite D call. The CDR3 spans 13 residues. With 4 bases removed from V and 4 bases from J, the gap between germline ends came to 9 bases. Germline CDR1 is SNHLY and CDR2 is FYNNEI.

This chain uses TRBV5-5 with TRBJ2-5; no clear D. Trimming shortened V by 0 bases and J by 1 base, and 4 bases separated the two germline ends. The germline gives CDR1 SGHKS, CDR2 YYEKEE (reference sequence). The CDR3 runs to 13 residues. The CDR3 loop is CASSLASQETQYF. CDR3 DNA: TGTGCCAGCAGCTTGGCGAGCCAAGAGACCCAGTACTTC.

The chain is built from TRBV21-1 and TRBJ1-2; the listed D gene, TRBD1, was not tested against the DNA. TRBV21-1 is classified as a pseudogene. The CDR3 contains 15 residues. The CDR3: CASSNRTGPNYGYTF. The CDR3 DNA follows: TGTGCCAGCAGCAATAGGACAGGGCCTAACTATGGCTACACCTTC.

V and J are TRBV20-1 and TRBJ2-7; no firm D call. V lost 3 bases and J lost 0, with 9 bases in between. Germline CDR1 DFQATT, CDR2 SNEGSKA (reference sequence). The CDR3 loop spans 13 amino acids. The CDR3 DNA sequence: TGCAGTGCTAGTGTGGGTTTCTCCTACGAGCAGTACTTC. Its protein product is CSASVGFSYEQYF.

The V and J genes are TRBV3-1 (or the pseudogene TRBV3-2) and TRBJ1-6; a weak D match, TRBD1 (5 bases). V dropped 1 base and J dropped 9 bases, with 13 bases sitting between them. The CDR3 covers 15 residues. Germline lookup yields CDR1 LGHDT and CDR2 YNNKEL (reference sequence). Here the CDR3 reads CASSQASGNSSPLHF. The CDR3 region has the DNA TGTGCCAGCAGCCAAGCATCAGGGAATAGTTCACCCCTCCACTTT.

The rearrangement uses TRBV2 and TRBJ1-6; 8 bases are shared with TRBD1. The CDR3 is 11 residues long. V gave up 8 bases and J gave up 9 bases; unmatched junction bases: 0. CDR1 SNHLY and CDR2 FYNNEI come from the germline V gene. CDR3 in DNA: TGTGCCAGCCAGGGGGCTTCACCCCTCCACTTT. Translated, it gives CASQGASPLHF.

The rearrangement links TRBV6-2 or TRBV6-3 to TRBJ2-7, with a tentative D call TRBD2 (6 bases). Germline lookup yields CDR1 MNHEY and CDR2 SVGEGT. V was shortened by 6 bases and J by 3 bases, with 15 bases between the two germline ends. This CDR3 has 14 amino acids. The CDR3, as DNA: TGTGCCAGCAGCTCGGCCAGCGGGTTCTACGAGCAGTACTTC. It specifies CASSSASGFYEQYF.

The chain recombines TRBV6-5 with TRBJ2-1, with TRBD1 matching over 8 bases. V lost 6 bases and J lost 2; bases outside the gene matches: 3. Germline V lookup: CDR1 MNHEY, CDR2 SVGAGI. This CDR3 contains 14 residues. CDR3 bases: TGTGCCAGCAGGGGCAGGGGGCCCTACAATGAGCAGTTCTTC. The encoded protein is CASRGRGPYNEQFF.

This sequence joins TRBV6-5 and TRBJ2-7; 10 nucleotides line up with TRBD2. Germline V gene data show CDR1 as MNHEY and CDR2 as SVGAGI. V was pared by 0 bases and J by 9 bases, with 8 bases of the junction left unmatched. The CDR3 runs 15 residues. For the CDR3, the DNA is TGTGCCAGCAGTTACTCAACCCTAGCGGGAGAACGGCAGTACTTC. The encoded protein is CASSYSTLAGERQYF.

CDR3: CASGTGTYEQYF. DNA of the CDR3: TGTGCCAGCGGGACAGGGACCTACGAGCAGTACTTC. The V and J genes are TRBV19 and TRBJ2-7, with TRBD1 matching 9 bases. V trimming: 9 bases; J trimming: 2 bases; junction bases outside the gene matches: 2. The CDR3 covers 12 residues. Looked up from germline, CDR1 is LNHDA and CDR2 is SQIVND (reference sequence).

This clone has only a few counts. The chain joins TRBV19 to TRBJ2-2, with unresolved D. Germline lookup yields CDR1 LNHDA and CDR2 SQIVND (reference sequence). V lost 3 bases and J 6 bases, leaving 5 bases between the germline ends. The CDR3 loop spans 12 amino acids. The CDR3 DNA reads TGTGCCAGTAGTATGCCTGCCGGGGAGCTGTTTTTT. Translation: CASSMPAGELFF.

The genes are TRBV7-9 and TRBJ1-2, with 8 bases aligning to TRBD1. V lost 3 bases, J lost 8 bases, and 2 bases stayed unmatched. Germline V gene data show CDR1 as SEHNR and CDR2 as FQNEAQ (reference sequence). There are 12 residues in the CDR3. The CDR3 DNA reads as TGTGCCAGCAGCTTCGGGACAGGCGGCTACACCTTC. It specifies CASSFGTGGYTF.

The rearrangement links TRBV18 to TRBJ1-5; D not certain. V dropped 0 bases and J dropped 6 bases, with 12 bases sitting between them. The CDR3 consists of 15 residues. Germline loops: CDR1 KGHSH, CDR2 LQKENI. CDR3 protein: CASSPPSGKGQPQHF. DNA for the CDR3: TGTGCCAGCTCACCACCGAGCGGGAAGGGTCAGCCCCAGCATTTT.

The chain couples TRBV2 to TRBJ2-3; TRBD1 agrees at 8 bases. V lost 4 bases and J lost 2; bases outside the gene matches: 2. Germline CDR1 reads SNHLY; CDR2 reads FYNNEI. CDR3 length equals 14 residues. As DNA, the CDR3 is TGTGCCAGCAGTGGACAGGGGTTCACAGATACGCAGTATTTT. It yields the protein CASSGQGFTDTQYF.

V and J are TRBV24-1 and TRBJ1-1, with 7 bases matching TRBD1. The germline V gene encodes CDR1 KGHDR and CDR2 SFDVKD. J was trimmed by 0 bases and V by 5 bases; bases with no gene match: 2. There are 14 residues in the CDR3. CDR3 DNA: TGTGCCACCAGTGCGACAGGGATGAACACTGAAGCTTTCTTT. Amino acid sequence: CATSATGMNTEAFF.

V usage is TRBV5-1 and J usage is TRBJ1-6; 8 positions agree with TRBD1. CDR3 length: 16 residues. With V trimmed by 1 base and J by 13 bases, 13 bases remained unmatched. Per germline, CDR1 SGHRS and CDR2 YFSETQ. The CDR3 here is CASSLSPGQGPVPLHF. In nucleotides, the CDR3 is TGCGCCAGCAGCTTGAGTCCCGGACAGGGTCCGGTGCCCCTCCACTTT.

CDR3 region: CASSLRQGSEQYF. CDR3 DNA sequence: TGTGCCAGCAGTTTACGACAGGGATCCGAGCAGTACTTC. The rearrangement links TRBV6-5 to TRBJ2-7; TRBD1 matches at 7 bases. Germline V gives CDR1 MNHEY, CDR2 SVGAGI. The CDR3 consists of 13 residues. V shed 4 bases, J shed 6 bases, and the junction held 6 bases outside the gene matches.

This sequence joins TRBV6-5 and TRBJ1-2, with a tentative D call TRBD1 (5 bases). Per germline, CDR1 MNHEY and CDR2 SVGAGI. This CDR3 has 13 amino acids. V lost 6 bases, J lost 2 bases, and 10 bases lay in between. CDR3 sequence: CASSRDGNYGYTF. The DNA of the CDR3 is TGTGCCAGCAGCCGGGACGGCAACTATGGCTACACCTTC.

The rearrangement uses TRBV30 and TRBJ1-1, with D possibly being TRBD1 (6 bases). Germline-derived CDR1 and CDR2 are GTSNPN and SVGIG (reference sequence). This CDR3 has 13 residues. Trimming took off 3 bases at V and 11 bases at J, with 19 bases between the two ends. CDR3: CAWRAPGGDGAFF. For the CDR3, the DNA is TGTGCCTGGAGGGCACCTGGGGGCGATGGGGCTTTCTTT.

The chain uses TRBV9 and TRBJ2-5; 12 positions match TRBD2. Trimming removed 0 bases from V and 3 bases from J; junction bases left unmatched: 3. The CDR3 is made up of 16 amino acids. CDR1 and CDR2 (germline): SGDLS, YYNGEE. CDR3: CASSVGPSGREETQYF. Here the CDR3 DNA reads TGTGCCAGCAGCGTAGGGCCTAGCGGGAGGGAAGAGACCCAGTACTTC. Supplemented by reference TRBV9 and TRBJ2-5, the full variable domain reads DSGVTQTPKHLITATGQRVTLRCSPRSGDLSVYWYQQSLDQGLQFLIQYYNGEERAKGNILERFSAQQFPDLHSELNLSSLELGDSALYFCASSVGPSGREETQYFGPGTRLLVL.

The CDR3 DNA follows: TGTGCCAGCAGCGCAGAGCCCAGGGTCACCGGGGAGCTGTTTTTT. Protein: CASSAEPRVTGELFF. This chain uses TRBV9 with TRBJ2-2; TRBD1 is a possible D gene (5 bases). The CDR3 has 15 amino acids. Germline assignment: CDR1 SGDLS and CDR2 YYNGEE. V gave up 3 bases and J gave up 4 bases, with 13 bases separating them.

The chain employs TRBV7-6 and TRBJ2-3; unclear D gene. The length of the CDR3 is 15 residues. The ends were cut back, 5 bases at V and 5 bases at J, with 17 bases in the middle. From germline, CDR1 is SGHVS and CDR2 FNYEAQ. The CDR3 nucleotides read TGTGCCAGCAGCCCCTCCGGTCCGGGCGGAGATACGCAGTATTTT. Translating it yields CASSPSGPGGDTQYF.